Each of the 17 T cell receptor beta chains below was sequenced from the same sample in a study of cytomegalovirus exposure and HLA in healthy donors. The table came from immunoSEQ multiplex PCR; TCRdb's copy has only in-frame clones and leaves some out. This sample carries 110,000 or so clones, around 88% of them seen once, and the ten largest clones take nearly 5%. Sequenced sample: PBMCs. The origin of the receptors is a man in his late teens or twenties in good health and CMV-seronegative.

The chain has TRBV9 and TRBJ1-6; maybe TRBD1 (6 bases). CDR3 length equals 15 residues. Germline-derived CDR1 and CDR2 are SGDLS and YYNGEE. The V end was cut by 3 bases, the J end by 6 bases, with 13 bases between. Here the CDR3 reads CASSEGGLVNSPLHF. The CDR3 DNA reads as TGTGCCAGCAGCGAAGGGGGTTTGGTTAATTCACCCCTCCACTTT.

The rearrangement links TRBV7-8 to TRBJ2-5, with D perhaps TRBD1 (5 bases). Deletions cut 7 bases from V and 5 bases from J, with 23 bases between. This CDR3 region has 16 residues. CDR1 and CDR2 (germline): SGHVS, FQNEAQ. The CDR3 sequence is CASTTSGSWSGETQYF. The CDR3, as DNA: TGTGCCAGCACCACCTCAGGGTCCTGGTCCGGGGAGACCCAGTACTTC.

The CDR3 nucleotides are TGTGCCAGCAGCTTAGGGTCAGGGGGCAATCAGCCCCAGCATTTT. Its protein is CASSLGSGGNQPQHF. This rearrangement joins TRBV7-9 to TRBJ1-5; possible D gene TRBD1, 6 bases. V lost 1 base to trimming and J lost 2 bases, with 9 bases between them. CDR3 size: 15 residues. Germline V lookup: CDR1 SEHNR, CDR2 FQNEAQ (reference sequence).

The rearrangement joins TRBV19 to TRBJ1-2; 7 bases fit TRBD1. This CDR3 spans 14 amino acids. Per germline, CDR1 LNHDA and CDR2 SQIVND (reference sequence). The V segment lost 4 bases and the J segment 4 bases; nucleotides outside the gene matches: 6. Written as DNA, the CDR3 is TGTGCCAGTAGTACGACAGGGTGGTCCTATGGCTACACCTTC. Its protein product is CASSTTGWSYGYTF.

The genes are TRBV25-1 and TRBJ2-7, with D possibly TRBD1 on 6 matching bases. Germline V gene lookup returns CDR1 MGHDK and CDR2 SYGVNS. The CDR3 is 16 residues long. V lost 5 bases and J lost 0, with 17 bases in between. The CDR3 spells CASSPRTGPSSYEQYF. CDR3 DNA sequence: TGTGCCAGCAGTCCAAGAACAGGGCCGAGCTCCTACGAGCAGTACTTC.

V usage is TRBV5-1 and J usage is TRBJ1-1; tentatively, D is TRBD1 (5 bases). The CDR3 sequence is 15 residues long. Germline values: CDR1 SGHRS, CDR2 YFSETQ. V was shortened by 4 bases and J by 4 bases, with 17 bases between the two germline ends. The CDR3 DNA reads TGCGCCAGCAGCCCGGGGGGACGGGGAGGCACTGAAGCTTTCTTT. This translates into CASSPGGRGGTEAFF. The variable domain in full, with the rest retrieved from reference TRBV5-1 and TRBJ1-1, is KAGVTQTPRYLIKTRGQQVTLSCSPISGHRSVSWYQQTPGQGLQFLFEYFSETQRNKGNFPGRFSGRQFSNSRSEMNVSTLELGDSALYLCASSPGGRGGTEAFFGQGTRLTVV.

The chain recombines TRBV9 with TRBJ2-5; 10 bases line up with TRBD2. The ends lost 0 bases at V and 1 base at J; junction bases unmatched: 9. The CDR3 contains 18 residues. Germline CDR1 SGDLS, CDR2 YYNGEE. The CDR3 nucleotides read TGTGCCAGCAGCGTAGGGGCTAGCGGGGGAATATTCCAAGAGACCCAGTACTTC. It yields the protein CASSVGASGGIFQETQYF.

The V call is TRBV29-1, the J call TRBJ2-7, with D possibly matching TRBD1 (6 bases). The CDR3 covers 11 residues. CDR1 SQVTM and CDR2 ANQGSEA come from the germline V gene. The V gene lost 6 bases and the J gene lost 2 bases, with 8 bases spanning the gap. CDR3 protein: CSVRTAYEQYF. The CDR3 DNA follows: TGCAGCGTAAGGACAGCCTACGAGCAGTACTTC.

The genes are TRBV7-9 and TRBJ1-6, with 8 bases matching TRBD1. The CDR3 spans 14 residues. From germline, CDR1 is SEHNR and CDR2 FQNEAQ (reference sequence). The ends lost 3 bases at V and 5 bases at J; junction bases unmatched: 0. The CDR3 loop reads CASSLTGDNSPLHF. The CDR3 region has the DNA TGTGCCAGCAGCTTGACAGGGGATAATTCACCCCTCCACTTT. The full variable domain, completed using reference TRBV7-9 and TRBJ1-6, is DTGVSQNPRHKITKRGQNVTFRCDPISEHNRLYWYRQTLGQGPEFLTYFQNEAQLEKSRLLSDRFSAERPKGSFSTLEIQRTEQGDSAMYLCASSLTGDNSPLHFGNGTRLTVT.

The count of this clone is one. This sequence joins TRBV27 and TRBJ1-1; 8 nucleotides match TRBD1. The CDR3 consists of 15 residues. V trimming: 6 bases; J trimming: 0 bases; junction bases outside the gene matches: 6. In germline, CDR1 is MNHEY, CDR2 SMNVEV (reference sequence). CDR3 region: CASRARQGLNTEAFF. CDR3 coding DNA: TGTGCCAGCAGGGCGCGACAGGGGTTGAACACTGAAGCTTTCTTT.

The chain joins TRBV11-2 to TRBJ2-3; 16 bases agree with TRBD2. With 3 bases clipped from V and 5 bases from J, the junction kept 5 bases outside the gene matches. CDR1 is SGHAT and CDR2 is FQNNGV in the germline V gene. This CDR3 has 17 amino acids. CDR3 sequence (DNA): TGTGCCAGCAGCTTGGGACTAGCGGGAGGGCAACGAGATACGCAGTATTTT. Its translation is CASSLGLAGGQRDTQYF.

The chain uses TRBV2 and TRBJ2-2, with a weak D call TRBD2 (5 bases). CDR1 and CDR2 from the germline V gene are SNHLY and FYNNEI. The CDR3 extends over 15 amino acids. Trimming removed 3 bases from V and 6 bases from J, with 14 bases in between. CDR3 sequence: CASSDGSVAPGELFF. The CDR3 coding sequence is TGTGCCAGCAGTGACGGCTCGGTAGCGCCCGGGGAGCTGTTTTTT.

The chain has TRBV4-2 and TRBJ1-5, with D possibly matching TRBD1 (6 bases). V lost 0 bases, J lost 1 base, and 10 bases lay in between. The CDR3 totals 16 residues. Germline values: CDR1 LGHNA, CDR2 YNFKEQ. CDR3 coding DNA: TGTGCCAGCAGCCAAGATATACAGGGAAGCAATCAGCCCCAGCATTTT. This translates into CASSQDIQGSNQPQHF.

Note on this clone: Within the sample, other DNA sequences also encode this same CDR3. The chain uses TRBV27 and TRBJ1-1; possible D gene TRBD1, 6 bases. Germline V gene sequence: CDR1 MNHEY, CDR2 SMNVEV (reference sequence). V was trimmed by 5 bases and J by 1 base, leaving 8 bases between them. The CDR3 is 13 amino acids. CDR3: CASSLTGNTEAFF. The CDR3 DNA reads TGTGCCAGCAGTCTGACAGGGAACACTGAAGCTTTCTTT.

V and J are TRBV7-9 and TRBJ1-4; D call uncertain. The CDR3 length is 14 residues. V was clipped by 11 bases and J by 3 bases, with 16 bases between them. Germline V CDR1 and CDR2: SEHNR, FQNEAQ (reference sequence). For the CDR3, the DNA is TGTGCCTCCGCTGCAGCACGGGCTAATGAAAAACTGTTTTTT. Translated, it gives CASAAARANEKLFF.

The chain carries TRBV5-1 and TRBJ2-7; 9 nucleotides agree with TRBD1. The germline V gene has CDR1 SGHRS and CDR2 YFSETQ. There are 16 residues in the CDR3. V shed 0 bases, J shed 4 bases, and the junction held 8 bases outside the gene matches. The CDR3 is CASSLGTGTGHYEQYF. The CDR3 region has the DNA TGCGCCAGCAGCTTGGGGACCGGGACAGGGCATTACGAGCAGTACTTC.

This clone was observed once. This chain joins TRBV4-1 and TRBJ1-1; D is unclear. Germline-derived CDR1 and CDR2 are MGHRA and YSYEKL. This CDR3 is 14 amino acids long. Trimming cost V 1 base and J 1 base, with 7 bases left between them. In DNA, the CDR3 is TGCGCCAGCAGCCAAGTGTCCGGGAACACTGAAGCTTTCTTT. Translation gives CASSQVSGNTEAFF.